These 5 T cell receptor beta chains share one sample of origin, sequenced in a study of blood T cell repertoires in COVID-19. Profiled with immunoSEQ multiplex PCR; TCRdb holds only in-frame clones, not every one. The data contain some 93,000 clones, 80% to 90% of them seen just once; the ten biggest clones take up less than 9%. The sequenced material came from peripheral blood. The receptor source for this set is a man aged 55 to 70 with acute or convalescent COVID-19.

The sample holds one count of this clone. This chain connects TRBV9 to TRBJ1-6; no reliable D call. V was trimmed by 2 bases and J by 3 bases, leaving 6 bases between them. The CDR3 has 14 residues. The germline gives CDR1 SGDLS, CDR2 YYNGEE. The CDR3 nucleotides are TGTGCCAGCAGCGTTAGTAACTATAATTCACCCCTCCACTTT. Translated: CASSVSNYNSPLHF.

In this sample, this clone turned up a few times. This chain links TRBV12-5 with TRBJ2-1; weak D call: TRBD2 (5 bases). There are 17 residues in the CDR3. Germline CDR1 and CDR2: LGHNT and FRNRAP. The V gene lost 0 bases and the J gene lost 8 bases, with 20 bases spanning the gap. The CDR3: CASGLVPPGTARHEQFF. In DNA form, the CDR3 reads TGTGCTAGTGGTTTGGTACCACCGGGAACAGCCAGGCATGAGCAGTTCTTC.

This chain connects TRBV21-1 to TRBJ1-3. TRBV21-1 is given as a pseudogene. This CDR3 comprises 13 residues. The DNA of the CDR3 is TGTGCCAGCAGCAAAGCGGGAGGGAACACCATATATTTT. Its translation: CASSKAGGNTIYF.

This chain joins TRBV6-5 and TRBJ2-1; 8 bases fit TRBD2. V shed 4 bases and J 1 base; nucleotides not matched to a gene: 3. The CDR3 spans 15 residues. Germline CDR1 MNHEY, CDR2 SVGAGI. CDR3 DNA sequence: TGTGCCAGCAGTTTAGCGGGAAGTTCCTACAATGAGCAGTTCTTC. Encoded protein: CASSLAGSSYNEQFF.

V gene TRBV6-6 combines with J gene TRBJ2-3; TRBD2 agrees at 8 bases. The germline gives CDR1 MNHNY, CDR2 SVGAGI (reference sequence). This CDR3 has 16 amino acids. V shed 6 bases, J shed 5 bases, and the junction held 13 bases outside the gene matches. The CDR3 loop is CASRTGGNDPGDTQYF. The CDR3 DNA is TGTGCCAGCAGAACGGGGGGGAATGACCCGGGAGATACGCAGTATTTT.